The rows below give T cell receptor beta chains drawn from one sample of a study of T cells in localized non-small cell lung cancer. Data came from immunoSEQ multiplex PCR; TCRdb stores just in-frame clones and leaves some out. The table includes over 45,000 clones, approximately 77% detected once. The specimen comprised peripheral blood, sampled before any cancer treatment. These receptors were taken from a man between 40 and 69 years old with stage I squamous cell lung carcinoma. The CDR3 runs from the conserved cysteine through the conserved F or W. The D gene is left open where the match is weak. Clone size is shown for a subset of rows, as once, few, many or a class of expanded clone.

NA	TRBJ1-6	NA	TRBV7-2	CASSLLGSPLHF	TGTGCCAGCAGCTTACTAGGGTCACCCCTCCACTTT
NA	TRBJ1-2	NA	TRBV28	CASSLEGRTTFNYGYTF	TGTGCCAGCAGTTTGGAGGGGCGAACTACCTTCAACTATGGCTACACCTTC
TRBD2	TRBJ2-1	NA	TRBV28	CASSTRIAGGDEQFF	TGTGCCAGCAGCACCAGGATAGCGGGGGGTGACGAGCAGTTCTTC
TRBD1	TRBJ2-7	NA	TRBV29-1	CSVRPRGQGSYEQYF	TGCAGCGTGAGGCCCAGGGGACAGGGATCCTACGAGCAGTACTTC
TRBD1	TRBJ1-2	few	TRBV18	CASSPPGTGSDGYTF	TGTGCCAGCTCACCACCCGGGACAGGGTCGGATGGCTACACCTTC
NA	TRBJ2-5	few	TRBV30	CAWSIGTTGWERKAETQYF	TGTGCCTGGAGTATCGGTACGACCGGGTGGGAGCGTAAGGCAGAGACCCAGTACTTC
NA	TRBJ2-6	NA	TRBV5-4	CASSSSIASGANVLTF	TGTGCCAGCAGCTCTTCTATTGCGTCCGGGGCCAACGTCCTGACTTTC
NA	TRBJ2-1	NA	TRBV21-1	CASSKVGYLAAFSQSSYNEQFF	TGTGCCAGCAGCAAAGTGGGATATCTAGCGGCTTTTAGTCAGAGCTCCTACAATGAGCAGTTCTTC
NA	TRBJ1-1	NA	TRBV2	CARRDMNTEAFF	TGTGCCAGGAGGGACATGAACACTGAAGCTTTCTTT
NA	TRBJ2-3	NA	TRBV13	CASSQRTGTDTQYF	TGTGCCAGCAGCCAAAGGACTGGCACAGATACGCAGTATTTT
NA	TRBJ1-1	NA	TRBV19	CASSDRGNTEAFF	TGTGCCAGTAGTGATAGGGGGAACACTGAAGCTTTCTTT
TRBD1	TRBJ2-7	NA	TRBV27	CASRPGQGGYHEQYF	TGTGCCAGCAGGCCTGGACAGGGGGGGTATCACGAGCAGTACTTC
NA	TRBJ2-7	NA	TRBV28	CASSPPQGPYYEQYF	TGTGCCAGCAGCCCCCCCCAGGGGCCCTACTACGAGCAGTACTTC
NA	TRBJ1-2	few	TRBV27	CASSPIGSNYGYTF	TGTGCCAGCAGTCCAATAGGGTCTAACTATGGCTACACCTTC
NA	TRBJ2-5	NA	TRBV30	CAWSVRTSPGETQYF	TGTGCCTGGAGTGTACGTACCTCCCCCGGGGAGACCCAGTACTTC
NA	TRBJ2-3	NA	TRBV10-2	CASKLTSGSTDTQYF	TGCGCCAGCAAGCTGACTTCGGGGAGCACAGATACGCAGTATTTT
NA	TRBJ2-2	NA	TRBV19	CASKFQKLAGELFF	TGTGCCAGTAAATTTCAGAAGCTGGCCGGGGAGCTGTTTTTT
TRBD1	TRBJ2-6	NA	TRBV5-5	CASSEGQGSVLTF	TGTGCCAGCAGCGAGGGACAGGGGAGCGTCCTGACTTTC
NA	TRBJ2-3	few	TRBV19	CATRRVSTDTQYF	TGTGCCACCCGGCGGGTTAGCACAGATACGCAGTATTTT
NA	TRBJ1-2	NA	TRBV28	CASSLAALYTF	TGTGCCAGCAGTTTAGCGGCTCTCTACACCTTC
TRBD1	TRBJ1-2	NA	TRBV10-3	CAISEGGQGGGGYTF	TGTGCCATCAGTGAGGGGGGACAGGGCGGTGGTGGCTACACCTTC
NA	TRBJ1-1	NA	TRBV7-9	CASSQARNTEAFF	TGTGCCAGCAGCCAGGCGAGGAACACTGAAGCTTTCTTT
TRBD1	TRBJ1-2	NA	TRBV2	CASRKDRDYGYTF	TGTGCCAGCAGAAAGGACAGGGACTATGGCTACACCTTC
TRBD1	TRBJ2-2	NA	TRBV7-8	CASSISGGAGTGELFF	TGTGCCAGCAGCATCTCAGGGGGCGCGGGTACCGGGGAGCTGTTTTTT
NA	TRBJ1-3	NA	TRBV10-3	CATMDGGSGNTIYF	TGTGCCACTATGGACGGAGGCTCTGGAAACACCATATATTTT